A selection of T cell receptor beta chains follows, all from one sample in a study of cytomegalovirus exposure and HLA in healthy donors. Clones were sequenced by immunoSEQ multiplex PCR, and TCRdb holds only the in-frame ones, with some missing. The sample consists of approximately 150,000 clones, 80% to 90% of them appearing once. The source material was PBMCs. All receptors derive from a girl aged 5-17 years in good health and CMV-seropositive. Each CDR3 is given without its conserved first and last residue. The order of the fields is J gene, V gene, CDR3 protein.

TRBJ1-5 TRBV27 ASGRQGEVPQH
TRBJ1-5 TRBV18 ASSPPGSENQPQH
TRBJ1-1 TRBV2 ASSTNTEAF
TRBJ2-1 TRBV11-2 ASSLDPRGSSYNEQF
TRBJ1-3 TRBV4-1 ASSQDKTGKVEWGNTIY
TRBJ1-1 TRBV6-5 ASSYSVQNTEAF
TRBJ2-3 TRBV10-3 AISEFGTPDTQY
TRBJ1-3 TRBV30 AWGPGVSGNTIY
TRBJ1-2 TRBV7-9 ASSSSGANGYT
TRBJ1-4 TRBV19 ASSIGGGAAEEKLF
TRBJ2-7 TRBV15 ATSRDGGVSYEQY
TRBJ2-7 TRBV19 ASSIGPGTSGVSSYEQY
TRBJ1-2 TRBV2 ASSPQGDRGSYT
TRBJ2-1 TRBV11-2 ASSSGTKGI
TRBJ1-2 TRBV14 ASTKEGNYGYT
TRBJ2-7 TRBV27 ASRTGQVYEQY
TRBJ2-5 TRBV7-3 ASSLAGRKETQY
TRBJ1-3 TRBV15 ATSRDDDRVTGNTIY
TRBJ1-1 TRBV7-9 ASSPGQNTEAF
TRBJ2-3 TRBV7-3 ASSLKGVAGGNTDTQY
TRBJ1-2 TRBV11-2 ASSLEPQAGGFGYGYT
TRBJ1-4 TRBV5-6 ASSLGPGSGEKLF
TRBJ1-1 TRBV6-1 ASSVNRDTEAF
TRBJ2-7 TRBV5-1 ASSLGTSNYEQY
. TRBV6-6 ASCPGVLYEQY
TRBJ2-2 TRBV2 ASSPVAGGHGELF
TRBJ2-3 TRBV6-1 ASSERLAGNTDTQY
TRBJ2-7 TRBV18 ASSRGQENEQY
TRBJ1-3 TRBV19 ASSIRTGIAGNTIY
TRBJ2-5 TRBV4-1 ASSPLNSGGEETQY
TRBJ1-1 TRBV6-1 ASSEAPRPGTEAF
TRBJ2-3 TRBV9 ASSASGGVTDTQY
TRBJ2-5 TRBV6-5 ASSYSSGGETQY
TRBJ2-1 TRBV9 ASSSGGRSNEQF
TRBJ2-1 TRBV9 ASSVAMSSYNEQF
TRBJ1-2 TRBV27 ASASLDRGYGYT
TRBJ2-1 TRBV11-2 ASSPRGATYNEQF
TRBJ1-2 TRBV18 ASSPNRGRSGYT
TRBJ1-6 TRBV4-1 ASSQVEGKNSPLH
TRBJ1-4 TRBV30 AWSLSGLEKLF
TRBJ2-6 TRBV9 ASSVARNRGAGANVLT
TRBJ1-3 TRBV30 AWTLGWRNTIY
TRBJ1-1 TRBV15 ATALDRRRLEAF
TRBJ2-1 TRBV5-1 ASSHPTGPNEQF
TRBJ1-4 TRBV13 ATFRQGTNEKLF
TRBJ2-3 TRBV27 ASIPLRESTDTQY
TRBJ2-7 TRBV6-6 ASKTSGGGEQY
TRBJ1-1 TRBV5-6 ASTPLADNTEAF
TRBJ2-7 TRBV6-6 ASRDGSSYEQY
TRBJ1-4 TRBV18 ASSPTVQGATNEKLF
TRBJ1-2 TRBV19 ASSIGQGALNGYT
TRBJ2-7 TRBV4-1 ASSHGGNYEQY
TRBJ2-4 TRBV30 AWNGQGDIQY
TRBJ1-1 TRBV19 ASSIARASEAF
TRBJ1-2 TRBV7-9 ASRPRDRGGLGYGYT
TRBJ2-3 TRBV7-9 ASSWTSGVDTQY
TRBJ1-5 TRBV2 ASSEAEIGANQPQH
TRBJ2-7 TRBV10-1 ASSESGAGLNEQY
TRBJ2-7 TRBV6-6 ASSYASGGAYEQY